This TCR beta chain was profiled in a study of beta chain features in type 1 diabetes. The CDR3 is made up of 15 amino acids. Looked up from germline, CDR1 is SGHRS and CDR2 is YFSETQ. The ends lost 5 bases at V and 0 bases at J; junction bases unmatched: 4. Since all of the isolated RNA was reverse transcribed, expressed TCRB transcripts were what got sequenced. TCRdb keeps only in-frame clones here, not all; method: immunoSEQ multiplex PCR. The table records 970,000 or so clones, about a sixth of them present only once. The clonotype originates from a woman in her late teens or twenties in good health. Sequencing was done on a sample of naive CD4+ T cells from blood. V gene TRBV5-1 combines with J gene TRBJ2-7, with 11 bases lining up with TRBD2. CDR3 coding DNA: TGCGCCAGCAGGTCGACTAGCGGGATCTCCTACGAGCAGTACTTC. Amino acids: CASRSTSGISYEQYF.